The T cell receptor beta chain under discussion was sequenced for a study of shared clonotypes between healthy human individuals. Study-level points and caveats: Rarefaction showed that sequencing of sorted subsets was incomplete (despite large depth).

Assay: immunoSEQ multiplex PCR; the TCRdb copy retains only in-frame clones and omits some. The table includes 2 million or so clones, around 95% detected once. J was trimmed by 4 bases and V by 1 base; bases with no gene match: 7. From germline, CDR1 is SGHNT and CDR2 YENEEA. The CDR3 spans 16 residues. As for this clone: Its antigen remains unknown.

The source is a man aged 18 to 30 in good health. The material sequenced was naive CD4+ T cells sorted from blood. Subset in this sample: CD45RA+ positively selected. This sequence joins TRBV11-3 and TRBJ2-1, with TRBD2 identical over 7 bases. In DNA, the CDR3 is TGTGCCAGCAGCTTAGTCGGCGGGAGTCCTTACAATGAGCAGTTCTTC. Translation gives CASSLVGGSPYNEQFF.